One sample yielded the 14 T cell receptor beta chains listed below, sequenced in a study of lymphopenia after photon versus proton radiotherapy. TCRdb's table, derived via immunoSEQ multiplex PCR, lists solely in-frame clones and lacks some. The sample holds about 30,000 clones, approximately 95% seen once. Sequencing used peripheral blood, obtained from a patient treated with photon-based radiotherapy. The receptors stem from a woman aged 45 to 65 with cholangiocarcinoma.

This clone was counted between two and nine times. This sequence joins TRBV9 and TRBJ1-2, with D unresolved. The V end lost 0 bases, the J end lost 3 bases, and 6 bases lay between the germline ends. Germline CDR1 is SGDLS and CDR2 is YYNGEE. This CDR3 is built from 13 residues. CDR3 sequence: CASSVEGDYGYTF. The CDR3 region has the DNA TGTGCCAGCAGCGTAGAGGGTGACTATGGCTACACCTTC.

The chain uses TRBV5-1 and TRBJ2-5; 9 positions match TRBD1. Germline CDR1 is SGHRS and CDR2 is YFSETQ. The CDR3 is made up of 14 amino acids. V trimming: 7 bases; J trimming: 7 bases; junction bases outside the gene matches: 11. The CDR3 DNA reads TGCGCCAGCGCCGACAGGGGGGCCCTTGGGACCCAGTACTTC. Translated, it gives CASADRGALGTQYF. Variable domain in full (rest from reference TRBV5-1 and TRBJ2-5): KAGVTQTPRYLIKTRGQQVTLSCSPISGHRSVSWYQQTPGQGLQFLFEYFSETQRNKGNFPGRFSGRQFSNSRSEMNVSTLELGDSALYLCASADRGALGTQYFGPGTRLLVL.

The CDR3 region has the DNA TGCGCCAGCAGGCCTCGCGGGGGTGATGAGCAGTTCTTC. Translation gives CASRPRGGDEQFF. The V gene is TRBV10-2, the J gene TRBJ2-1; 7 bases are a match to TRBD2. V gave up 6 bases and J gave up 8 bases; unmatched junction bases: 7. Germline V gene data show CDR1 as WSHSY and CDR2 as SAAADI. The CDR3 length is 13 residues.

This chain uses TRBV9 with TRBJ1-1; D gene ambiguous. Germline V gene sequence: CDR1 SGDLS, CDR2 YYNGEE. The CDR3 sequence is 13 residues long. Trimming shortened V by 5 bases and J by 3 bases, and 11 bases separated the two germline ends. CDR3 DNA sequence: TGTGCCAGCAGTTTCGGCGCGGACACTGAAGCTTTCTTT. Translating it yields CASSFGADTEAFF.

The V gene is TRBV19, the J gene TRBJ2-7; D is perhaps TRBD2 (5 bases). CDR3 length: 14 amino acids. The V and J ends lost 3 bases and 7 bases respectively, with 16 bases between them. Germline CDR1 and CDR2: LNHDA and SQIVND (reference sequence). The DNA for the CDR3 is TGTGCCAGTAGTATCGACACTAACCGAGGGGAGCAGTACTTC. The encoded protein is CASSIDTNRGEQYF.

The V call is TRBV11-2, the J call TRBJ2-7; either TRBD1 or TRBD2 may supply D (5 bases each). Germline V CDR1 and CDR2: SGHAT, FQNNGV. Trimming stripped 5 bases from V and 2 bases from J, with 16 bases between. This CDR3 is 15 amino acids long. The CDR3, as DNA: TGTGCCAGCAGCCGCGGACGGGAAGGGGCCTACGAGCAGTACTTC. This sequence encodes CASSRGREGAYEQYF.

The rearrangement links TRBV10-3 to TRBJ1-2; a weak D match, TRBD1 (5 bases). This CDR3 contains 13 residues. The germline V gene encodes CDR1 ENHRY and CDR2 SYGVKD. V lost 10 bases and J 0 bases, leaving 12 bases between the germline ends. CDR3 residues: CASRDVSNYGYTF. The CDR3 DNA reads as TGTGCCAGCCGGGACGTCTCTAACTATGGCTACACCTTC.

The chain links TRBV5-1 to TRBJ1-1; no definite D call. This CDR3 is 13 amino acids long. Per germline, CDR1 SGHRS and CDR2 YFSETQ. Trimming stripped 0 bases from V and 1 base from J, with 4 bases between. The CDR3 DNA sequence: TGCGCCAGCAGCTTGGATCAGAACACTGAAGCTTTCTTT. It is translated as CASSLDQNTEAFF.

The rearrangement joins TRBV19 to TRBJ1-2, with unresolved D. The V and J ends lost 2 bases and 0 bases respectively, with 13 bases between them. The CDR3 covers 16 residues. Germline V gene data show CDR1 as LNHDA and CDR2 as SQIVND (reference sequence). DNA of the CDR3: TGTGCCAGTAGTATATCGGGGAGGGCTTCTAACTATGGCTACACCTTC. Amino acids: CASSISGRASNYGYTF.

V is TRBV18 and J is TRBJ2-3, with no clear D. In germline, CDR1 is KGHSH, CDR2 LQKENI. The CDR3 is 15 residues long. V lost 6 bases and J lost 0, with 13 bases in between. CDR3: CASSLILDSTDTQYF. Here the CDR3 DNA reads TGTGCCAGCTCCCTTATTTTAGACAGCACAGATACGCAGTATTTT.

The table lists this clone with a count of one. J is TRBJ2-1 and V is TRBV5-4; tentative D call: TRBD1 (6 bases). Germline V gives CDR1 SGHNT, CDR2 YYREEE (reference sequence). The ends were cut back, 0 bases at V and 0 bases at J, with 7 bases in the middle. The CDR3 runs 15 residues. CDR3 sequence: CASSLGGGSYNEQFF. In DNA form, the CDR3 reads TGTGCCAGCAGCTTGGGAGGGGGCTCCTACAATGAGCAGTTCTTC.

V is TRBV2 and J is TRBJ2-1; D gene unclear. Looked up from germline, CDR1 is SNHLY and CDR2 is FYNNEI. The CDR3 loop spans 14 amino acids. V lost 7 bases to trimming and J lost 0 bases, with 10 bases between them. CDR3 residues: CASMAGSSYNEQFF. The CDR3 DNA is TGTGCCAGCATGGCAGGAAGCTCCTACAATGAGCAGTTCTTC.

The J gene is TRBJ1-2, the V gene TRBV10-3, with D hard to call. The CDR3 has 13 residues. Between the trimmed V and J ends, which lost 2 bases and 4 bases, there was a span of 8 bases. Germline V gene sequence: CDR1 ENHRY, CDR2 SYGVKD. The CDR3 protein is CAISEPGSYGYTF. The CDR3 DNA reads TGTGCCATCAGTGAGCCGGGGAGCTATGGCTACACCTTC.

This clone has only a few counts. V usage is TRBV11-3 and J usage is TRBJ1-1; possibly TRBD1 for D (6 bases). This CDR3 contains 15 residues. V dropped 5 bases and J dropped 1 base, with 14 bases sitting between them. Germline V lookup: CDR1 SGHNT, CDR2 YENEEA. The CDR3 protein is CASSLAGEKNTEAFF. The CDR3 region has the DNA TGTGCCAGCAGCCTCGCAGGGGAGAAGAACACTGAAGCTTTCTTT.